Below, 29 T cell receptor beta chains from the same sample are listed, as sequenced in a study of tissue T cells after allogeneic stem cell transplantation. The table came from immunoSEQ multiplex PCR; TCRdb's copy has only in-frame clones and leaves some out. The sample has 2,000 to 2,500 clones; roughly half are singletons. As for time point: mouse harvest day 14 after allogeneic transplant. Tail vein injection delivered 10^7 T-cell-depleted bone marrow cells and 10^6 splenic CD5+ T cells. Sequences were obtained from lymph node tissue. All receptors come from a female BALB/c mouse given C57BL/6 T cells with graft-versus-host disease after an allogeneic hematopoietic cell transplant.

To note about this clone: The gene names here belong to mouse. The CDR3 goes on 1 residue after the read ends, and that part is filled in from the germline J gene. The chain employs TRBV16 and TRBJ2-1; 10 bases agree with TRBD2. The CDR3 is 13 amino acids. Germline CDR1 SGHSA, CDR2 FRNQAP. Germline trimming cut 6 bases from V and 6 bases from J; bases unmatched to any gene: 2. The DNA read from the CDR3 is TGTGCAAGCAGGGACTGGGGGTTTGCTGAGCAGTTC. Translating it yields CASRDWGFAEQF. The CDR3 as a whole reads CASRDWGFAEQFF. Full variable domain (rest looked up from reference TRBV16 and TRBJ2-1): NAGVIQTPRHKVTGKGQEATLWCEPISGHSAVFWYRQTIVQGLEFLTYFRNQAPIDDSGMPKERFSAQMPNQSHSTLKIQSTQPQDSAVYLCASRDWGFAEQFFGPGTRLTVL.

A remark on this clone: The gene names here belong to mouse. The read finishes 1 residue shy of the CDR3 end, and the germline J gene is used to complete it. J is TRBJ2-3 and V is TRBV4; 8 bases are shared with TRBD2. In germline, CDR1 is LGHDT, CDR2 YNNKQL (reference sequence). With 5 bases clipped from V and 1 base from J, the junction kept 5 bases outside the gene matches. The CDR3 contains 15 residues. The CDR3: CASSPGWGGAETLYF. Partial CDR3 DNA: TGTGCCAGCAGCCCCGGCTGGGGGGGTGCAGAAACGCTGTAT.

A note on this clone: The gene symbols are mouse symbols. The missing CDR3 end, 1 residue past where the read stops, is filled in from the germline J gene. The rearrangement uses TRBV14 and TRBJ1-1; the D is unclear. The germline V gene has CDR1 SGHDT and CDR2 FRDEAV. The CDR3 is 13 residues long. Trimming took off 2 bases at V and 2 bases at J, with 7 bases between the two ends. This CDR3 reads CASSLPYNTEVFF. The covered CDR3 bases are TGTGCCAGCAGTTTGCCATATAACACAGAAGTCTTC.

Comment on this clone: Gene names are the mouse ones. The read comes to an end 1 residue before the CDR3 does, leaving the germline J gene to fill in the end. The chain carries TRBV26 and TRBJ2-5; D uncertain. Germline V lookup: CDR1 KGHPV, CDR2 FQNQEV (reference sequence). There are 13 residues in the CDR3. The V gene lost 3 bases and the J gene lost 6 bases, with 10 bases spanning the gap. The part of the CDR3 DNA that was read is TGTGCCAGCAGTCTCGAGAGGGTGGACACCCAGTAC. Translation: CASSLERVDTQY. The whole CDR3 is CASSLERVDTQYF.

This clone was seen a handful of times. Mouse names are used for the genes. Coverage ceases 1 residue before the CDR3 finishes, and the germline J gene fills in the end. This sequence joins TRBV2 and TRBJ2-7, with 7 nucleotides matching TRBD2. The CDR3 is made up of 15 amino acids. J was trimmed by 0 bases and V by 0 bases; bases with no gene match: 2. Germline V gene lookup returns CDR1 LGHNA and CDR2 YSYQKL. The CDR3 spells CASSQDWGSSYEQYF. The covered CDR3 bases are TGTGCCAGCAGCCAAGACTGGGGGAGCTCCTATGAACAGTAC.

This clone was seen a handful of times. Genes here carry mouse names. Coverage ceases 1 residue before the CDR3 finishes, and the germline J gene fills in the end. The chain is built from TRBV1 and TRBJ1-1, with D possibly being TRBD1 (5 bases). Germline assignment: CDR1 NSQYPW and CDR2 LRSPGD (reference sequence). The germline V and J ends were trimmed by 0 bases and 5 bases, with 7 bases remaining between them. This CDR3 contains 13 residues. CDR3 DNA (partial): TGCACCTGCAGTGCAGAGAGGGGAACAGAAGTCTTC. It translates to CTCSAERGTEVF. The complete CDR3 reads CTCSAERGTEVFF.

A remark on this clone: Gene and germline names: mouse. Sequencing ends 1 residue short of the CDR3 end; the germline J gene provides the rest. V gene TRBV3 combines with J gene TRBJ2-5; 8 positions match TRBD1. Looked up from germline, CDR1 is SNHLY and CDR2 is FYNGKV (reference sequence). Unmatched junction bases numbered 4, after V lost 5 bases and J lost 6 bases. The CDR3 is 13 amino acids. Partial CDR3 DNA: TGTGCCAGCAGCCCAGGGGGCAGGGACACCCAGTAC. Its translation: CASSPGGRDTQY. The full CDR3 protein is CASSPGGRDTQYF.

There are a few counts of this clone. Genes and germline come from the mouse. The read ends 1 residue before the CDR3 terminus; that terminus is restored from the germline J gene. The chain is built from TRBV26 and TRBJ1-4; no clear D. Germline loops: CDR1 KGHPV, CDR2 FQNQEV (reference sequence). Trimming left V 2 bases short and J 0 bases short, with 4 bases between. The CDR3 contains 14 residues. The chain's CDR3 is CASSLGFSNERLFF. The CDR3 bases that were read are TGTGCCAGCAGTCTGGGGTTTTCCAACGAAAGATTATTT.

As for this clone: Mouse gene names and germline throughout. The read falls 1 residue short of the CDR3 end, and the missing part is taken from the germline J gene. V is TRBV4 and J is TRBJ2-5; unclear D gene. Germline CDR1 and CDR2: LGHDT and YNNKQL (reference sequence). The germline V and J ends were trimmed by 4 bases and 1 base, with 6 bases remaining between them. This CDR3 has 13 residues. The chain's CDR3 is CASSWGDQDTQYF. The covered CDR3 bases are TGTGCCAGCAGCTGGGGAGACCAAGACACCCAGTAC.

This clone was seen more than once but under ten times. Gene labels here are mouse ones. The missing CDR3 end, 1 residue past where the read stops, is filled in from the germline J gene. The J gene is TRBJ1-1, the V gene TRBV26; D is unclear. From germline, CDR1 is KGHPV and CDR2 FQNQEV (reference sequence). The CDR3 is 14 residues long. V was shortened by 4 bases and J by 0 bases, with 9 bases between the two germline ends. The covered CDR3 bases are TGTGCCAGCAGTCGGGGAGGGACAAACACAGAAGTCTTC. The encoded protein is CASSRGGTNTEVF. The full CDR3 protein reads CASSRGGTNTEVFF.

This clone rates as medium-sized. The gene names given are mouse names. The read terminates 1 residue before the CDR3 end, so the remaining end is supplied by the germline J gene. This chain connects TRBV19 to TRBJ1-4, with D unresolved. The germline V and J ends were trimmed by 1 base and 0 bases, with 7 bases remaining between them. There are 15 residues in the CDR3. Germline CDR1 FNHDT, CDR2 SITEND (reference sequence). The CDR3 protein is CASSIRTVSNERLFF. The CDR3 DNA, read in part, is TGTGCCAGCAGTATAAGGACGGTTTCCAACGAAAGATTATTT.

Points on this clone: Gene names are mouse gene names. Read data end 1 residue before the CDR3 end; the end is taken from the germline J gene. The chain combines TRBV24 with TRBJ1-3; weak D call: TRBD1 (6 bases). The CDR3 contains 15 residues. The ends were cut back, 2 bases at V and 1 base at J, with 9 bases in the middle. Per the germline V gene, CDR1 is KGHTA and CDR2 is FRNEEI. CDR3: CASSLHRVSGNTLYF. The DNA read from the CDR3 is TGTGCCAGCAGTCTGCACAGGGTCTCTGGAAATACGCTCTAT.

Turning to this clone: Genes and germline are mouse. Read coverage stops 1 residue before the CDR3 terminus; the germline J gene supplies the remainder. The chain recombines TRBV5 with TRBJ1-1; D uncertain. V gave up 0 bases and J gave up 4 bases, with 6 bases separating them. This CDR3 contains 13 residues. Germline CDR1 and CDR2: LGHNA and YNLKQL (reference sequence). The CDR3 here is CASSQDTSTEVFF. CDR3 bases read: TGTGCCAGCAGCCAAGATACCAGCACAGAAGTCTTC.

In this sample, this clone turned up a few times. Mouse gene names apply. CDR3 bases read: TGCACCTGCAGTGCCGACTGGGGGGATGCAGAAACGCTGTAT. Encoded protein: CTCSADWGDAETLY. The whole CDR3 sequence reads CTCSADWGDAETLYF. The chain uses TRBV1 and TRBJ2-3; 10 bases match TRBD2. The read ends 1 residue early relative to the CDR3; the germline J gene fills the gap. Trimming at V came to 3 bases and at J to 2 bases, leaving 2 bases not matched to a gene. Per germline, CDR1 NSQYPW and CDR2 LRSPGD (reference sequence). This CDR3 region has 15 residues.

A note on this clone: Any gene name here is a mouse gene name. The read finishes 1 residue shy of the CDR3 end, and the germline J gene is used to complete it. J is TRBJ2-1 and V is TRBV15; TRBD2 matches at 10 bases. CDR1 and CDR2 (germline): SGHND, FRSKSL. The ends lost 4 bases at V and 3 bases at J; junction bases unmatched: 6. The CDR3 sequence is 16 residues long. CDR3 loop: CASSWVLGGVYAEQFF. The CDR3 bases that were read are TGTGCCAGCAGTTGGGTACTGGGGGGGGTCTATGCTGAGCAGTTC.

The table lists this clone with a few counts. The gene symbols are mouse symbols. The CDR3 region is CASRGTGGAIGEQYF. CDR3 bases read: TGTGCCAGCAGAGGGACTGGGGGGGCGATTGGTGAACAGTAC. The rearrangement uses TRBV15 and TRBJ2-7, with 14 bases lining up with TRBD2. Coverage ceases 1 residue before the CDR3 finishes, and the germline J gene fills in the end. Germline CDR1 is SGHND and CDR2 is FRSKSL. V lost 6 bases, J lost 6 bases, and 7 bases stayed unmatched. The CDR3 consists of 15 residues. The full variable domain, with the rest looked up from reference TRBV15 and TRBJ2-7, is DAGVTQTPRHEVAEKGQTIILKCEPVSGHNDLFWYRQTKIQGLELLSYFRSKSLMEDGGAFKDRFKAEMLNSSFSTLKIQPTEPKDSAVYLCASRGTGGAIGEQYFGPGTRLTVL.

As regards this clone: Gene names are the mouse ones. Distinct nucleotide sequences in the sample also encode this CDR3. The sequenced CDR3 bases are TGTGCCAGCAGCCACTGGGGTAGCTCCTATGAACAGTAC. It yields the protein CASSHWGSSYEQY. The full-length CDR3 reads as CASSHWGSSYEQYF. The V call is TRBV5, the J call TRBJ2-7; D might be TRBD2 (6 bases). Sequencing ends 1 residue short of the CDR3 end; the germline J gene provides the rest. CDR1 is LGHNA, CDR2 YNLKQL, per germline (reference sequence). V lost 3 bases and J lost 0, with 9 bases in between. The CDR3 is 14 amino acids.

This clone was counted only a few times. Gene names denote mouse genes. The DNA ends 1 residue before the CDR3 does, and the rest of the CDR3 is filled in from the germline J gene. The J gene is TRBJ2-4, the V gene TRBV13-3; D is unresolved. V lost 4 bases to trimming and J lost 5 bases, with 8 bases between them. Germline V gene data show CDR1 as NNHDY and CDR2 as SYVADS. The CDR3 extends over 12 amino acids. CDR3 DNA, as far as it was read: TGTGCCAGCAGTCGGGCCGTAAACACCTTGTAC. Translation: CASSRAVNTLY. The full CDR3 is CASSRAVNTLYF.

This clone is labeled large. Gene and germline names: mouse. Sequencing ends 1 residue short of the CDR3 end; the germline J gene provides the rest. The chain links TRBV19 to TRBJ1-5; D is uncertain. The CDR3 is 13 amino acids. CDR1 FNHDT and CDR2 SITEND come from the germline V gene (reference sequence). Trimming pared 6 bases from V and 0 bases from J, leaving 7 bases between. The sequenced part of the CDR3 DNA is TGTGCCAGCACGGGTTATAACAACCAGGCTCCGCTT. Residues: CASTGYNNQAPL. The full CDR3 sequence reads CASTGYNNQAPLF.

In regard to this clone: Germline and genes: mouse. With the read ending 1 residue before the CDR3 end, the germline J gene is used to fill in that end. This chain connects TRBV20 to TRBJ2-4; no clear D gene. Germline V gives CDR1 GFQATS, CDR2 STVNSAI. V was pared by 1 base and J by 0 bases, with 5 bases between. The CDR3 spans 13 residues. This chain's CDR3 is CGARGGSQNTLYF. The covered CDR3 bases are TGTGGTGCTAGGGGAGGTAGTCAAAACACCTTGTAC.

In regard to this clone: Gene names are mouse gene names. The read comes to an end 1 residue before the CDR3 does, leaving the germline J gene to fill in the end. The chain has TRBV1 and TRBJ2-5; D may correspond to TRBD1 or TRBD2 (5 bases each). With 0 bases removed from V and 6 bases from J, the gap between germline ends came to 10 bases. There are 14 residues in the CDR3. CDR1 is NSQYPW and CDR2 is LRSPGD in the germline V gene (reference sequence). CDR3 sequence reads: CTCSADAGRDTQYF. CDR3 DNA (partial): TGCACCTGCAGTGCAGATGCGGGACGGGACACCCAGTAC.

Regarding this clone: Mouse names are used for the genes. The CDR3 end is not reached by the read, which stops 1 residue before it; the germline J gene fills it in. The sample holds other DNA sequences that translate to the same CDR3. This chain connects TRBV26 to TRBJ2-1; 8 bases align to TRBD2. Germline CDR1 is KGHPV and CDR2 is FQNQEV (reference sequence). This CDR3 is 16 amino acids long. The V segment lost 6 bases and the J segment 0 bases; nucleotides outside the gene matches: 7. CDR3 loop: CASRRLGSYNYAEQFF. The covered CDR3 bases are TGTGCCAGCAGACGACTGGGGTCCTATAACTATGCTGAGCAGTTC.

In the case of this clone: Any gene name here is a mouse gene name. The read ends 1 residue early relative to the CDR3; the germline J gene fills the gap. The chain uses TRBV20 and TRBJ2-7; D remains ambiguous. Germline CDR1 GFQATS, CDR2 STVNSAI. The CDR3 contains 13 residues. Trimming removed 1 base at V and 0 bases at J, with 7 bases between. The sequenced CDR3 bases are TGTGGTGCTAGGGGGTCCCTCTCCTATGAACAGTAC. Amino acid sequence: CGARGSLSYEQY. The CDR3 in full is CGARGSLSYEQYF. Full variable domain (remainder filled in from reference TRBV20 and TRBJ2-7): GALVYQYPRRTICKSGTSMRMECQAVGFQATSVAWYRQSPQKTFELIALSTVNSAIKYEQNFTQEKFPISHPNLSFSSMTVLNAYLEDRGLYLCGARGSLSYEQYFGPGTRLTVL.

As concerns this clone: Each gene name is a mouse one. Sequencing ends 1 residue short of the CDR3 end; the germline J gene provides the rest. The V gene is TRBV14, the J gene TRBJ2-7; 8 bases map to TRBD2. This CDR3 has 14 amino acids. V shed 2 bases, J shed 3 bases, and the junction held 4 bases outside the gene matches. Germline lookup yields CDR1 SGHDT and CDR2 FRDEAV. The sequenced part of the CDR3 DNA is TGTGCCAGCAGTTTGACGGGACTGGTCTATGAACAGTAC. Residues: CASSLTGLVYEQY. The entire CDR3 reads CASSLTGLVYEQYF.

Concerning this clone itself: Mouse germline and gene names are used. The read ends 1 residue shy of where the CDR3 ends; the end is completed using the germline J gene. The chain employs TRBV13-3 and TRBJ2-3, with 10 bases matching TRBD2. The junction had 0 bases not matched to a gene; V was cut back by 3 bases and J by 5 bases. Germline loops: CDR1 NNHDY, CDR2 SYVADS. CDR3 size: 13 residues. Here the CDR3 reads CASSGLGGETLYF. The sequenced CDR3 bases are TGTGCCAGCAGTGGACTGGGGGGAGAAACGCTGTAT.

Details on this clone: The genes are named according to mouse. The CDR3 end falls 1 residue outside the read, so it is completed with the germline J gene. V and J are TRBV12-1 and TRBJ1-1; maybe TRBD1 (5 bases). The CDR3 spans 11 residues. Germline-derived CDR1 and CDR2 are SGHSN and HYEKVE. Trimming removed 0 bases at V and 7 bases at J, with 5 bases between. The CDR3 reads CASSLGGEVFF. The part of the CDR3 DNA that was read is TGTGCCAGCTCTCTCGGGGGAGAAGTCTTC.

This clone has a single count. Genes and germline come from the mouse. This CDR3 reads CASSLTVQNTLYF. CDR3 DNA, as far as it was read: TGTGCCAGCAGTCTGACAGTTCAAAACACCTTGTAC. The rearrangement links TRBV26 to TRBJ2-4, with D unclear. The DNA ends 1 residue before the CDR3 does, and the rest of the CDR3 is filled in from the germline J gene. V was shortened by 2 bases and J by 2 bases, with 5 bases between the two germline ends. The CDR3 is made up of 13 amino acids. CDR1 is KGHPV, CDR2 FQNQEV, per germline (reference sequence).

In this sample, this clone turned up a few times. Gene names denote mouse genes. CDR3 loop: CGAGGSGNTLYF. The CDR3 bases that were read are TGTGGTGCCGGGGGTTCTGGAAATACGCTCTAT. The rearrangement uses TRBV20 and TRBJ1-3, with D perhaps matching TRBD1 (5 bases). Read coverage stops 1 residue before the CDR3 terminus; the germline J gene supplies the remainder. Germline V CDR1 and CDR2: GFQATS, STVNSAI. Trimming took 6 bases from V and 0 from J, leaving 6 bases between them. This CDR3 has 12 amino acids. The whole variable domain, remainder taken from reference TRBV20 and TRBJ1-3, is GALVYQYPRRTICKSGTSMRMECQAVGFQATSVAWYRQSPQKTFELIALSTVNSAIKYEQNFTQEKFPISHPNLSFSSMTVLNAYLEDRGLYLCGAGGSGNTLYFGEGSRLIVV.

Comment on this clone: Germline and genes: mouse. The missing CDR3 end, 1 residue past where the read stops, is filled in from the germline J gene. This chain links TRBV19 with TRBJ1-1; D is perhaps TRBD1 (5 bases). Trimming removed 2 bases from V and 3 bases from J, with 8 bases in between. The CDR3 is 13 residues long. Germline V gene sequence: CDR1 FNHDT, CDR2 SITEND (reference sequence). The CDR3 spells CASSMRGYTEVFF. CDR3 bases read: TGTGCCAGCAGTATGAGGGGCTACACAGAAGTCTTC.